Below, 19 T cell receptor beta chains from the same sample are listed, as sequenced in a study of T cells in Graves' hyperthyroidism and ophthalmopathy. TCR beta CDR3 region amplification was performed from RNA transcripts. TCR CDR3 regions were first amplified by RT-PCR with HTBI primers. TCRdb ran MiXCR on the multiplex PCR reads and lists one entry per CDR3 protein. Of 300,000 or so distinct CDR3 sequences listed, roughly 21% were seen once; the top ten hold under 55%. The material sequenced was blood. These receptors were collected from a woman between 45 and 65 years old with Graves' hyperthyroidism.

This clonotype has at least ten counts. The chain couples TRBV20-1 to TRBJ1-5, with D unclear. Trimming pared 3 bases from V and 4 bases from J, leaving 10 bases between. This CDR3 is built from 13 residues. Germline CDR1 and CDR2: DFQATT and SNEGSKA (reference sequence). This chain's CDR3 is CSARKVWNQPQHF. The CDR3, as DNA: TGCAGTGCTAGGAAGGTATGGAATCAGCCCCAGCATTTT.

This clonotype was found many times. Written as DNA, the CDR3 is TGTGCCTGGAGTGGGCAGCCCAATCAGCCCCAGCATTTT. Protein sequence: CAWSGQPNQPQHF. This chain connects TRBV30 to TRBJ1-5; no clear D. From germline, CDR1 is GTSNPN and CDR2 SVGIG (reference sequence). V lost 1 base and J 3 bases, leaving 7 bases between the germline ends. The CDR3 runs to 13 residues.

CDR3 nucleotide sequence: TGCAGCGGACAGGTGGTCACCGGGGAGCTGTTTTTT. Amino acids: CSGQVVTGELFF. The V call is TRBV20-1, the J call TRBJ2-2, with TRBD1 matching over 7 bases. CDR1 and CDR2 (germline): DFQATT, SNEGSKA (reference sequence). The CDR3 consists of 12 residues.

The gene calls are TRBV12-3 or TRBV12-4 and TRBJ1-1, with D unclear. CDR3 length: 12 residues. V lost 4 bases, J lost 5 bases, and 8 bases lay in between. The CDR3 region is CASSSRWTEAFF. DNA for the CDR3: TGTGCCAGCAGTTCTCGATGGACTGAAGCTTTCTTT.

This clonotype was seen repeatedly, ten times or more. The chain employs TRBV7-8 and TRBJ2-1, with a weak D call TRBD2 (6 bases). CDR3 length: 13 residues. Germline CDR1 SGHVS, CDR2 FQNEAQ. V was trimmed by 5 bases and J by 9 bases, leaving 14 bases between them. The CDR3 DNA follows: TGTGCCAGCAGCACAAGACTAGATATTGAGCAGTTCTTC. It specifies CASSTRLDIEQFF.

This clonotype has at least ten counts. The CDR3 DNA reads TGTGCCAGCAGCCAACTAGCTTTGGGCACAGATACGCAGTATTTT. It encodes CASSQLALGTDTQYF. The rearrangement uses TRBV6-2 or TRBV6-3 and TRBJ2-3, with D perhaps TRBD2 (6 bases). The germline V and J ends were trimmed by 6 bases and 1 base, with 14 bases remaining between them. Germline assignment: CDR1 MNHEY and CDR2 SVGEGT. The CDR3 is 15 residues long.

As to this clonotype: Being one base from a much bigger clone, this may be a read error. The chain combines TRBV12-3 or TRBV12-4 with TRBJ1-5; unclear D gene. CDR3 size: 14 residues. CDR3 in DNA: TGTGCCAGCAATTTAGGGAGAAGCAATCAGCCCCAGCATTTT. It yields the protein CASNLGRSNQPQHF.

This clonotype was found many times. In nucleotides, the CDR3 is TGTGCCAGCAGCTTAGGGGTCCCAGGAGGGGAGCAGTTCTTC. Protein sequence: CASSLGVPGGEQFF. The rearrangement uses TRBV7-9 and TRBJ2-1; D might be TRBD2 (6 bases). This CDR3 comprises 14 residues. Trimming pared 1 base from V and 10 bases from J, leaving 14 bases between. Germline V lookup: CDR1 SEHNR, CDR2 FQNEAQ (reference sequence).

This clonotype was seen ten or more times. The V gene is TRBV3-1, the J gene TRBJ2-7, with D possibly matching TRBD2 (6 bases). The V gene's germline CDR1 is LGHDT and CDR2 YNNKEL (reference sequence). V lost 0 bases and J lost 7, with 16 bases in between. CDR3 length equals 15 residues. The DNA of the CDR3 is TGTGCCAGCAGCCAAGATGGCGGGACTCCCCTAGAGCAGTACTTC. The encoded protein is CASSQDGGTPLEQYF.

This clonotype was seen ten or more times. The chain is built from TRBV6-6 and TRBJ1-5, with unresolved D. The germline CDR1 and CDR2 sequences are MNHNY and SVGAGI (reference sequence). This CDR3 is built from 16 residues. V was trimmed by 0 bases and J by 4 bases, leaving 13 bases between them. DNA of the CDR3: TGTGCCAGCAGTTACTCAGGGTTAGGAGAGAATCAGCCCCAGCATTTT. Translated, it gives CASSYSGLGENQPQHF.

This clonotype was counted at least ten times. This chain uses TRBV7-9 with TRBJ2-5; D unclear. Germline CDR1 and CDR2: SEHNR and FQNEAQ (reference sequence). The CDR3 length is 16 residues. The V end was cut by 1 base, the J end by 4 bases, with 16 bases between. CDR3 residues: CASSLVAGRRRETQYF. Here the CDR3 DNA reads TGTGCCAGCAGCTTAGTTGCCGGAAGGCGGCGAGAGACCCAGTACTTC.

Many counts were recorded for this clonotype. The CDR3 DNA reads TGTGCCAGCAGTCGGACAGGGGGTTCAGGCTACACCTTC. Its protein is CASSRTGGSGYTF. The genes are TRBV12-3 or TRBV12-4 and TRBJ1-2; 10 bases line up with TRBD1. The CDR3 extends over 13 amino acids. The junction had 5 bases not matched to a gene; V was cut back by 5 bases and J by 8 bases.

This clonotype was observed at least ten times. The gene calls are TRBV27 and TRBJ2-7; 7 bases align to TRBD2. CDR1 and CDR2 from the germline V gene are MNHEY and SMNVEV (reference sequence). The CDR3 runs to 17 residues. Trimming removed 5 bases from V and 4 bases from J; junction bases left unmatched: 17. The CDR3 spells CASSPPLAETDVYEQYF. Here the CDR3 DNA reads TGTGCCAGCAGTCCCCCCCTAGCGGAAACTGATGTTTACGAGCAGTACTTC.

This clonotype was seen many times. This chain joins TRBV3-1 and TRBJ1-5; D is ambiguous. This CDR3 is 14 amino acids long. Germline CDR1 is LGHDT and CDR2 is YNNKEL (reference sequence). V lost 2 bases, J lost 0 bases, and 5 bases lay in between. This chain's CDR3 is CASSQSDSNQPQHF. DNA for the CDR3: TGTGCCAGCAGCCAATCCGATAGCAATCAGCCCCAGCATTTT.

This clonotype was counted ten times or more. Compared with germline, one end of the junction differs, possibly owing to a read error. The chain links TRBV28 to TRBJ1-4; 10 positions agree with TRBD1. The CDR3 consists of 14 residues. Germline-derived CDR1 and CDR2 are MDHEN and SYDVKM. The CDR3 DNA reads TGCGCCAGCAGCTTGGGACAGGGGAGTGAAAAACTGTTTTTT. It is translated as CASSLGQGSEKLFF.

This clonotype was observed at least ten times. The chain employs TRBV28 and TRBJ2-7; the match to TRBD1 covers 11 bases. This CDR3 region has 15 residues. Losses at the gene ends were 4 bases for V and 5 bases for J; bases not matched to a gene: 7. Germline V gene data show CDR1 as MDHEN and CDR2 as SYDVKM. In nucleotides, the CDR3 is TGTGCCAGCAGTTCAACCGGGACAGGGGGAAACGAGCAGTACTTC. Amino acid sequence: CASSSTGTGGNEQYF.

This clonotype occurred many times. The rearrangement joins TRBV27 to TRBJ2-5; TRBD2 matches at 11 bases. Germline V gives CDR1 MNHEY, CDR2 SMNVEV (reference sequence). V lost 4 bases to trimming and J lost 3 bases; unmatched junction nucleotides: 4. The CDR3 is made up of 15 amino acids. CDR3: CASSSPTSGKETQYF. In DNA form, the CDR3 reads TGTGCCAGCAGTTCCCCGACTAGCGGGAAAGAGACCCAGTACTTC.

The chain recombines TRBV7-3 with TRBJ2-3; D is unclear. V gave up 3 bases and J gave up 0 bases, with 4 bases separating them. The V gene's germline CDR1 is SGHTA and CDR2 FQGTGA. The CDR3 covers 13 residues. Here the CDR3 reads CASSLASTDTQYF. The CDR3 DNA reads as TGTGCCAGCAGCTTGGCTAGCACAGATACGCAGTATTTT.

This clonotype occurred many times. The J gene is TRBJ2-3, the V gene TRBV20-1; TRBD2 might be the D (5 bases). Trimming cost V 6 bases and J 3 bases, with 16 bases left between them. This CDR3 region has 14 residues. The germline V gene has CDR1 DFQATT and CDR2 SNEGSKA (reference sequence). The CDR3 nucleotides read TGCAGTGCCTCGCGTACGGGGTCGACAGATACGCAGTATTTT. It codes for CSASRTGSTDTQYF.